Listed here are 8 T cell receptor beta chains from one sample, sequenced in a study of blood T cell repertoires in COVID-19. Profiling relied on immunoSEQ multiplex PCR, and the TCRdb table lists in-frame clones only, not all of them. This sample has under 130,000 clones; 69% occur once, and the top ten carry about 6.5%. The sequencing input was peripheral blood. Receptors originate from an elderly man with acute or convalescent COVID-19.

The CDR3 loop reads CASSQDIRDRPNEQFF. CDR3 sequence (DNA): TGTGCCAGCAGCCAAGATATAAGGGACAGACCAAATGAGCAGTTCTTC. The gene calls are TRBV4-2 and TRBJ2-1; the match to TRBD1 covers 7 bases. The CDR3 consists of 16 residues. The junction had 9 bases not matched to a gene; V was cut back by 0 bases and J by 7 bases. Germline-derived CDR1 and CDR2 are LGHNA and YNFKEQ.

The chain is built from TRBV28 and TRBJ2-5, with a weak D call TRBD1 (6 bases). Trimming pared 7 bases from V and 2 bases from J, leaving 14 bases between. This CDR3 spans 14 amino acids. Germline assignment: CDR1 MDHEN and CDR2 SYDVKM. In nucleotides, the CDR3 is TGTGCCAGCACTCCCTGGGGGCGTCAAGAGACCCAGTACTTC. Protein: CASTPWGRQETQYF. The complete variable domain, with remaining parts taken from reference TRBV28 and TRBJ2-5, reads DVKVTQSSRYLVKRTGEKVFLECVQDMDHENMFWYRQDPGLGLRLIYFSYDVKMKEKGDIPEGYSVSREKKERFSLILESASTNQTSMYLCASTPWGRQETQYFGPGTRLLVL.

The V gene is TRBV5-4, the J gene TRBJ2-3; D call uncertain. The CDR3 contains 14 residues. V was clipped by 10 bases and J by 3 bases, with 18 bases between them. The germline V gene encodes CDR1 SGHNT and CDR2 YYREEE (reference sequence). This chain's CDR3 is CASRPLDGTDTQYF. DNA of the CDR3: TGTGCCTCCCGCCCGCTAGATGGGACAGATACGCAGTATTTT.

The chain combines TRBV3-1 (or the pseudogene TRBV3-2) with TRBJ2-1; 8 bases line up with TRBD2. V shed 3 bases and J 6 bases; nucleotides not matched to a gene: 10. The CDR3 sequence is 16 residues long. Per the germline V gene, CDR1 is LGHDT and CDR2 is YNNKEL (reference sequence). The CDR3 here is CASSHAGTRGINEQFF. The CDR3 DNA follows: TGTGCCAGCAGCCACGCCGGGACTAGGGGTATCAATGAGCAGTTCTTC.

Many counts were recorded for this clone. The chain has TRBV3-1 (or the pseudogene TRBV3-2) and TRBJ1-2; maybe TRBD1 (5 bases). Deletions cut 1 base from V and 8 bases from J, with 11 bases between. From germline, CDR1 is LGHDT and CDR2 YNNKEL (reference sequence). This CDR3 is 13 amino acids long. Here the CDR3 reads CASSQVVKGGYTF. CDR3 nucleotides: TGTGCCAGCAGCCAAGTAGTGAAGGGGGGCTACACCTTC.

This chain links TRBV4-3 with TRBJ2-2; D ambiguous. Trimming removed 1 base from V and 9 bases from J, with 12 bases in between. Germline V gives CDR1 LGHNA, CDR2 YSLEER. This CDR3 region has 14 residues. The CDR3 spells CASSQAATSRELFF. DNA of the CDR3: TGCGCCAGCAGCCAAGCCGCGACATCAAGGGAGCTGTTTTTT.

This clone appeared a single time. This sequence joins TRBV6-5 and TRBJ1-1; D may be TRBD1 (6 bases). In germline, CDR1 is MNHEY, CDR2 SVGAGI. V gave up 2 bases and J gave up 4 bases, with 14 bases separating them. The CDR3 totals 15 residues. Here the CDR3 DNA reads TGTGCCAGCAGTTACCGTATCACAGGGCGCACTGAAGCTTTCTTT. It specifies CASSYRITGRTEAFF.

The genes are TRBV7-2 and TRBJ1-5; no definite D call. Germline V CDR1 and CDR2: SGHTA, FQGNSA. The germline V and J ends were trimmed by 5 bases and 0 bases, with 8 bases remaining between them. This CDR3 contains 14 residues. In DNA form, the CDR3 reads TGTGCCAGCAGCCCAGAACATAGCAATCAGCCCCAGCATTTT. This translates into CASSPEHSNQPQHF.